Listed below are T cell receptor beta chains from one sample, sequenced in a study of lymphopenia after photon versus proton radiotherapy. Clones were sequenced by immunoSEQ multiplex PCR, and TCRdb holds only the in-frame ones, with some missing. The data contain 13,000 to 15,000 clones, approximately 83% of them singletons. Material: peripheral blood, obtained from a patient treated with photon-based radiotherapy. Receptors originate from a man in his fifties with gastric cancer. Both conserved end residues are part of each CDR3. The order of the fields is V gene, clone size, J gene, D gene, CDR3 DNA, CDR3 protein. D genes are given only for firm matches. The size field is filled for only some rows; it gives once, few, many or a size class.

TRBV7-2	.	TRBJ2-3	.	TGTGCCAGCAGCTTAGCGCCCAGGGCGAGCACAGATACGCAGTATTTT	CASSLAPRASTDTQYF
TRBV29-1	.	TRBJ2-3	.	TGCAGCGTTGAGGGAGTTACAGATACGCAGTATTTT	CSVEGVTDTQYF
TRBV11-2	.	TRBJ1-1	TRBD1	TGTGCCAGCAGCTTAAGGGAGGGGACAGGGGGGGCTTTCTTT	CASSLREGTGGAFF
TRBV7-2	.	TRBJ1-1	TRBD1	TGTGCCAGCAGCTTAGTTGGCAGGGGGCGCGCTGAAGCTTTCTTT	CASSLVGRGRAEAFF
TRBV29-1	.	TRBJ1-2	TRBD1	TGCAGCCACGGTGGTCCGGGACAGAAGACGGGTGGCTACACCTTC	CSHGGPGQKTGGYTF
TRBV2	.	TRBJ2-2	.	TGTGCCAGCAGTGCCTATCCGAACACCGGGGAGCTGTTTTTT	CASSAYPNTGELFF
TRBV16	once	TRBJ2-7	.	TGTGCCAGCAGCCCCGCACTTTCTTCCTCCTACGAGCAGTACTTC	CASSPALSSSYEQYF
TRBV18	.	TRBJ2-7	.	TGTGCCAGCTCACTACCCCCCAGCGGGTTCTCCTACGAGCAGTACTTC	CASSLPPSGFSYEQYF
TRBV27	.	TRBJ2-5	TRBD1	TGTGCCAGCAGCTATTGGACAGGGACGCAAGAGACCCAGTACTTC	CASSYWTGTQETQYF
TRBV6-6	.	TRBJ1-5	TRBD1	TGTGCCTCAAACCGGGGACAGGGTAATCAGCCCCAGCATTTT	CASNRGQGNQPQHF
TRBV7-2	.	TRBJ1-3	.	TGTGCCAGCAGCCTAGGGACACCTAACTCTGGAAACACCATATATTTT	CASSLGTPNSGNTIYF
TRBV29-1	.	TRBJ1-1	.	TGCAGCGTTGGGCCAGGGTGGAGAACTGAAGCTTTCTTT	CSVGPGWRTEAFF
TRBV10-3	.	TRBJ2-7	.	TGTGCCATCAGTGAGTCGGCTGGGATCGCCTACGAGCAGTACTTC	CAISESAGIAYEQYF
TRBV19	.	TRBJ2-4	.	TGTGCCAGTAGTATAGGGTCTTGGGGAAACATTCAGTACTTC	CASSIGSWGNIQYF
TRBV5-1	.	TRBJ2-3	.	TGCGCCAGCAGCTTGGGATTTAAGGAAGACGCAGATACGCAGTATTTT	CASSLGFKEDADTQYF
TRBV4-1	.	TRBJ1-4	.	TGCGCCAGCAGCCAACTAACAGGGATGTCTAATGAAAAACTGTTTTTT	CASSQLTGMSNEKLFF
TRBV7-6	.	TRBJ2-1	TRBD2	TGTGCCAGCAGCTTAGCAGCGGGGGGGCCTTTTGAGCAGTTCTTC	CASSLAAGGPFEQFF
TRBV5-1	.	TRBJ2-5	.	TGCGCCAGCGCCCCCCTTTGGATTGGAGAGACCCAGTACTTC	CASAPLWIGETQYF
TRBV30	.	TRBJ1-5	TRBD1	TGTGCCTGGAGCCCGCGTGCAGGGGGCTATCAGCCCCAGCATTTT	CAWSPRAGGYQPQHF
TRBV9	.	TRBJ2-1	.	TGTGCCAGCAGCGTAGGAGCCCCTTCCTACAATGAGCAGTTCTTC	CASSVGAPSYNEQFF
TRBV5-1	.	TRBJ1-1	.	TGCGCCAGCAGCCGGGACAACACTGAAGCTTTCTTT	CASSRDNTEAFF
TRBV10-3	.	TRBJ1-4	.	TGTGCCATCAGTGAGCGGGGTGAAAAACTGTTTTTT	CAISERGEKLFF
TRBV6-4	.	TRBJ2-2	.	TGTGCCAGCAGCCAGGGGAACGGGGAGCTGTTTTTT	CASSQGNGELFF
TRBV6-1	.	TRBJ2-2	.	TGTGCCAGCAGCTTTGACAGGCTCACCGGGGAGCTGTTTTTT	CASSFDRLTGELFF
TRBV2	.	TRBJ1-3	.	TGTGCCAGCAGCCAGGGCGAGGGAGGTGGAAACACCATATATTTT	CASSQGEGGGNTIYF
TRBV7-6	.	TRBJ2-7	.	TGTGCCAGCAGCTTAGGATGGGCAAGCAACGAGCAGTACTTC	CASSLGWASNEQYF
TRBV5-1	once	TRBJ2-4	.	TGCGCCAGCAGCCGATACGACCGGGCAGCGCAAACAGTAGCCAAAAACATTCAGTACTTC	CASSRYDRAAQTVAKNIQYF
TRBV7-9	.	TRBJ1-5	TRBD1	TGTGCCAGCAGCGCTACCGGGACAGGGGAGACGGATCAGCCCCAGCATTTT	CASSATGTGETDQPQHF
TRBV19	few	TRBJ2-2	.	TGTGCCAGTAGTGATCTAGGACGCTACACCGGGGAGCTGTTTTTT	CASSDLGRYTGELFF
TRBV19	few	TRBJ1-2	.	TGTGCCAGTACCCGGGGAGGGTTCTATGGCTACACCTTC	CASTRGGFYGYTF
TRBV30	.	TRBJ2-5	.	TGTGCCTGGAGTGTATCTAATCGGTGGGAGACCCAGTACTTC	CAWSVSNRWETQYF
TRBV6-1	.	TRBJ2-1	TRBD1	TGTGCCAGCAGTGGCCGGACAGGGGGCAATGAGCAGTTCTTC	CASSGRTGGNEQFF
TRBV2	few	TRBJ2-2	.	TGTGCCAGCACCATACGGGACACCGGGGAGCTGTTTTTT	CASTIRDTGELFF
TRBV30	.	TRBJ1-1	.	TGTGCCTCCTGGGGGAGGGCACTGGGGAACACTGAAGCTTTCTTT	CASWGRALGNTEAFF
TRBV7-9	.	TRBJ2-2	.	TGTGCCAGCAGCTTAGAAGGGGCCGGGGAGCTGTTTTTT	CASSLEGAGELFF
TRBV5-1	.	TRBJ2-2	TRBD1	TGCGCCAGCAGCTTTACCGGGACAGGGTCCACCGGGGAGCTGTTTTTT	CASSFTGTGSTGELFF
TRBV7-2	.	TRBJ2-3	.	TGTGCCAGCCTTTACAAAGGTGGTAGCGGCACAGATACGCAGTATTTT	CASLYKGGSGTDTQYF
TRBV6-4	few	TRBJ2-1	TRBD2	TGTGCCAGCAGTGTTGGGCTAGCGGGGGATGAGCAGTTCTTC	CASSVGLAGDEQFF
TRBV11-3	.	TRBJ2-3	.	TGTGCCAGCAGCTTAGGTTCAGGGGAGGGGGATACGCAGTATTTT	CASSLGSGEGDTQYF
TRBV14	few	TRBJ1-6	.	TGTGCCAGCAGACCGGGCCCGAATAATTCACCCCTCCACTTT	CASRPGPNNSPLHF
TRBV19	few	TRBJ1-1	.	TGTGCCAGTATCAGTGGGACTGAAGCTTTCTTT	CASISGTEAFF
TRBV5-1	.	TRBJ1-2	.	TGCGCCAGCAGCGGCAGGCTTAACTATGGCTACACCTTC	CASSGRLNYGYTF
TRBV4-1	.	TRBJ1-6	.	TGCGCCAGCAGTTCCTGGACCGACACCAATTCACCCCTCCACTTT	CASSSWTDTNSPLHF
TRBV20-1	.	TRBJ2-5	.	TGCAGTGCTAGTAATCGGGAGACCCAGTACTTC	CSASNRETQYF
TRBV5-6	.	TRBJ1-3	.	TGTGCCAGCAGCCCGAACCCGGGGCTGCTCTCTGGAAACACCATATATTTT	CASSPNPGLLSGNTIYF
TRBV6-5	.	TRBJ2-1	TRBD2	TGTGCCAGCAGACCAGCGGGGGTCTACAATGAGCAGTTCTTC	CASRPAGVYNEQFF
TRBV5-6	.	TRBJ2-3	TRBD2	TGTGCCAGCAGCTTGGCTCTGACTAGCGTGGCAGATACGCAGTATTTT	CASSLALTSVADTQYF
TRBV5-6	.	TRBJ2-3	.	TGTGCCAGCAGCCCTACCCACTACGGGACGAAAGGGGCGCGTTATACGCAGTATTTT	CASSPTHYGTKGARYTQYF
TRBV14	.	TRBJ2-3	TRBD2	TGTGCCAGCAGCCGAAGAGGCCTAGCGGGGCCCGACACAGATACGCAGTATTTT	CASSRRGLAGPDTDTQYF
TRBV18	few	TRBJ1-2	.	TGTGCCAGCTCACCGAATAGAGATGGCTACACCTTC	CASSPNRDGYTF
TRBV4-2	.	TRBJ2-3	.	TGTGCCAGCAGCCAAGATGGGGGCGGTCTAGGGACAGATACGCAGTATTTT	CASSQDGGGLGTDTQYF
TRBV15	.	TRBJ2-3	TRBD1	TGTGCCACCAGCAGAGATGAGACAGGGGGGGCAGATACGCAGTATTTT	CATSRDETGGADTQYF
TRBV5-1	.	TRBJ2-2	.	TGCGCCAGCAGGAGGGGGGGCGAAAACACCGGGGAGCTGTTTTTT	CASRRGGENTGELFF
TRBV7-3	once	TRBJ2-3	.	TGTGCCAGCAGCCCCCGCGGGACAACCCAGACAGATACGCAGTATTTT	CASSPRGTTQTDTQYF
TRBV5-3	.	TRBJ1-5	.	TGTGCCAGAAGCTTGACAGGCTACTATAGCAATCAGCCCCAGCATTTT	CARSLTGYYSNQPQHF
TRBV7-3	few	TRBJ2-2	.	TGTGCCAGCAGTTACAACAGAGTTATGAACACCGGGGAGCTGTTTTTT	CASSYNRVMNTGELFF
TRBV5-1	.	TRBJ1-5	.	TGCGCCAGCAGCTTTGAAGGCTTGAATCAGCCCCAGCATTTT	CASSFEGLNQPQHF
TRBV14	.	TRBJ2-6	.	TGTGCCAGCAGCCGGGTGGGGAGTTATAAATCTGGGGCCAACGTCCTGACTTTC	CASSRVGSYKSGANVLTF